The 27 T cell receptor beta chains below were found in one sample sequenced in a study of neoadjuvant anti-PD-1 for oral cavity cancer. Clones were read by immunoSEQ multiplex PCR, and TCRdb kept only the in-frame ones, dropping some. The table includes nearly 15,000 clones, 35% to 40% detected once. Indicated time point: after neoadjuvant nivolumab, at surgical resection. Sequencing was performed on tumor tissue, taken after nivolumab (anti-PD-1) treatment. These TCRs come from a person between 35 and 79 years old with oral cavity squamous cell carcinoma.

The chain couples TRBV11-3 to TRBJ1-4; the D gene is possibly TRBD1 (5 bases). Per the germline V gene, CDR1 is SGHNT and CDR2 is YENEEA. V lost 4 bases, J lost 0 bases, and 15 bases lay in between. The CDR3 totals 17 residues. The CDR3 loop is CASSSCDSVATNEKLFF. The DNA of the CDR3 is TGTGCCAGCAGCTCTTGTGACAGCGTTGCAACTAATGAAAAACTGTTTTTT.

In this sample, this clone turned up a few times. V and J are TRBV5-1 and TRBJ1-4; no definite D call. CDR1 is SGHRS, CDR2 YFSETQ, per germline. This CDR3 contains 16 residues. Between the trimmed V and J ends, which lost 1 base and 0 bases, there was a span of 10 bases. DNA of the CDR3: TGCGCCAGCAGCTTGTCTTTTATTGCAACTAATGAAAAACTGTTTTTT. Protein product: CASSLSFIATNEKLFF.

This sequence joins TRBV5-4 and TRBJ1-2; D is possibly TRBD1 (5 bases). This CDR3 is built from 12 residues. V was trimmed by 0 bases and J by 8 bases, leaving 8 bases between them. Germline V gene data show CDR1 as SGHNT and CDR2 as YYREEE (reference sequence). The chain's CDR3 is CASSLGGDGYTF. The CDR3 bases are TGTGCCAGCAGCTTGGGAGGGGACGGCTACACCTTC.

This clone was seen just once. CDR3 region: CASSYRGTQYF. CDR3 in DNA: TGTGCCAGCAGTTACAGGGGGACCCAGTACTTC. The V and J genes are TRBV6-5 and TRBJ2-5; weak D call: TRBD1 (5 bases). The CDR3 totals 11 residues. Trimming cost V 2 bases and J 7 bases, with 5 bases left between them. From germline, CDR1 is MNHEY and CDR2 SVGAGI.

The chain combines TRBV5-1 with TRBJ2-2; 12 positions match TRBD2. Losses at the gene ends were 3 bases for V and 4 bases for J; bases not matched to a gene: 10. The CDR3 sequence is 18 residues long. Germline lookup yields CDR1 SGHRS and CDR2 YFSETQ. CDR3 residues: CASSSLPSGGAGTGELFF. CDR3 bases: TGCGCCAGCAGCTCCCTCCCTAGCGGGGGGGCGGGCACCGGGGAGCTGTTTTTT.

The chain is built from TRBV6-1 and TRBJ2-3; TRBD2 is a possible D gene (5 bases). The V and J ends lost 1 base and 6 bases respectively, with 17 bases between them. This CDR3 has 16 residues. The germline V gene has CDR1 MNHNS and CDR2 SASEGT. The CDR3 nucleotides are TGTGCCAGCAGTGAAGAGGGCACGGGATTCGGGGATACGCAGTATTTT. It translates to CASSEEGTGFGDTQYF.

The chain combines TRBV6-1 with TRBJ1-1, with 7 bases identical to TRBD1. V trimming: 6 bases; J trimming: 3 bases; junction bases outside the gene matches: 7. The CDR3 totals 14 residues. Germline CDR1 and CDR2: MNHNS and SASEGT. CDR3 sequence: CASRPTGEYTEAFF. The CDR3 nucleotides are TGTGCCAGCAGACCTACAGGGGAGTACACTGAAGCTTTCTTT.

This chain joins TRBV4-2 and TRBJ1-6; D perhaps matches TRBD1 (5 bases). V shed 0 bases and J shed 10 bases, with 10 bases lying between them. Germline loops: CDR1 LGHNA, CDR2 YNFKEQ. The CDR3 consists of 14 residues. The CDR3 DNA reads as TGTGCCAGCAGCCAAGAGGGGGATGGATCACCCCTCCACTTT. Its translation is CASSQEGDGSPLHF.

V is TRBV18 and J is TRBJ2-3, with D possibly called TRBD1 or TRBD2 (6 bases each). Trimming stripped 3 bases from V and 1 base from J, with 14 bases between. This CDR3 has 16 amino acids. The germline CDR1 and CDR2 sequences are KGHSH and LQKENI. The CDR3 bases are TGTGCCAGCTCACCCCCTCTCGGGGGCCGCACAGATACGCAGTATTTT. It codes for CASSPPLGGRTDTQYF.

The chain has TRBV13 and TRBJ1-3, with D unclear. The CDR3 loop spans 14 amino acids. Germline assignment: CDR1 PRHDT and CDR2 FYEKMQ (reference sequence). Trimming left V 5 bases short and J 4 bases short, with 12 bases between. CDR3 bases: TGTGCCAGCAGCCCCTTGTGGGGAGGAAACACCATATATTTT. Translated, it gives CASSPLWGGNTIYF.

The chain links TRBV30 to TRBJ2-2, with a weak D call TRBD2 (5 bases). The CDR3 consists of 15 residues. Germline V gives CDR1 GTSNPN, CDR2 SVGIG (reference sequence). V lost 3 bases and J lost 2, with 13 bases in between. The CDR3 loop reads CAWRPITRNTGELFF. DNA of the CDR3: TGTGCCTGGAGGCCCATTACTAGAAACACCGGGGAGCTGTTTTTT.

The chain carries TRBV19 and TRBJ1-5; 7 nucleotides line up with TRBD1. J was trimmed by 0 bases and V by 7 bases; bases with no gene match: 6. The CDR3 runs 15 residues. Germline V lookup: CDR1 LNHDA, CDR2 SQIVND (reference sequence). The CDR3 region is CASKWDSNSNQPQHF. CDR3 nucleotide sequence: TGTGCCAGTAAATGGGACAGTAATAGCAATCAGCCCCAGCATTTT.

Only one count was recorded for this clone. This chain connects TRBV6-5 to TRBJ1-3; no reliable D call. The ends were cut back, 3 bases at V and 4 bases at J, with 10 bases in the middle. This CDR3 is built from 14 residues. CDR1 MNHEY and CDR2 SVGAGI come from the germline V gene. The CDR3 bases are TGTGCCAGCAGTTATTCAGTGCCCGGAAACACCATATATTTT. This codes for CASSYSVPGNTIYF.

This sequence joins TRBV2 and TRBJ1-6; 10 bases fit TRBD1. The CDR3 is 16 residues long. The V segment lost 5 bases and the J segment 8 bases; nucleotides outside the gene matches: 9. CDR1 and CDR2 (germline): SNHLY, FYNNEI. The DNA of the CDR3 is TGTGCCAGCAGTCGACACGAGACAGGGGGCTATTCACCCCTCCACTTT. Protein product: CASSRHETGGYSPLHF.

This clone has only a few counts. The gene calls are TRBV6-4 and TRBJ2-3; TRBD1 or TRBD2 may be the D gene (5 bases each). V lost 6 bases and J 0 bases, leaving 7 bases between the germline ends. CDR1 and CDR2 from the germline V gene are MRHNA and SNTAGT. The CDR3 has 13 amino acids. The CDR3 DNA is TGTGCCAGCAGCCGGGACAGCACAGATACGCAGTATTTT. Translation gives CASSRDSTDTQYF.

In nucleotides, the CDR3 is TGTGCCAGCAGCGTAGGGAGGGCAGATACGCAGTATTTT. It yields the protein CASSVGRADTQYF. The rearrangement joins TRBV9 to TRBJ2-3, with D perhaps matching TRBD2 (6 bases). The CDR3 is 13 residues long. CDR1 and CDR2 from the germline V gene are SGDLS and YYNGEE. V was shortened by 0 bases and J by 4 bases, with 6 bases between the two germline ends.

This clone occurred many times. The chain is built from TRBV30 and TRBJ1-3, with a tentative D call TRBD1 (5 bases). Germline V gene sequence: CDR1 GTSNPN, CDR2 SVGIG (reference sequence). Trimming left V 4 bases short and J 3 bases short, with 7 bases between. This CDR3 is built from 12 residues. CDR3 sequence reads: CAWKQVGNTIYF. CDR3 DNA: TGTGCCTGGAAACAGGTTGGAAACACCATATATTTT.

This clone is classed as medium-sized. CDR3 nucleotide sequence: TGTGCCAGCAGCCGTGTCTTGGGAGAGACCCAGTACTTC. It yields the protein CASSRVLGETQYF. The chain is built from TRBV5-6 and TRBJ2-5, with D hard to call. In germline, CDR1 is SGHDT, CDR2 YYEEEE. The CDR3 extends over 13 amino acids. The ends were cut back, 4 bases at V and 4 bases at J, with 11 bases in the middle.

This clone appeared a few times. The chain has TRBV5-1 and TRBJ2-5, with D possibly TRBD1 on 7 matching bases. The CDR3 is 14 amino acids. Germline CDR1 reads SGHRS; CDR2 reads YFSETQ. The V end was cut by 5 bases, the J end by 5 bases, with 16 bases between. The CDR3 coding sequence is TGCGCCAGCAGTAGGGACAGTGGAGGGGAGACCCAGTACTTC. Translating gives CASSRDSGGETQYF.

This clone has more than one count but fewer than ten. The rearrangement joins TRBV29-1 to TRBJ2-5, with 7 bases lining up with TRBD1. The V gene's germline CDR1 is SQVTM and CDR2 ANQGSEA. The CDR3 runs 12 residues. Trimming at V came to 3 bases and at J to 2 bases, leaving 0 bases not matched to a gene. CDR3 sequence reads: CSVDRGQETQYF. The DNA of the CDR3 is TGCAGCGTTGACAGGGGGCAAGAGACCCAGTACTTC.

This clone was seen a handful of times. V is TRBV7-9 and J is TRBJ1-4, with 9 bases matching TRBD1. CDR1 is SEHNR and CDR2 is FQNEAQ in the germline V gene (reference sequence). The J segment lost 0 bases and the V segment lost 2 bases, leaving 4 bases of the junction unmatched. There are 17 residues in the CDR3. CDR3 nucleotide sequence: TGTGCCAGCAGCTTATGGGACAGGGTATCAACTAATGAAAAACTGTTTTTT. Translation: CASSLWDRVSTNEKLFF. The full variable domain, completed using reference TRBV7-9 and TRBJ1-4, is DTGVSQNPRHKITKRGQNVTFRCDPISEHNRLYWYRQTLGQGPEFLTYFQNEAQLEKSRLLSDRFSAERPKGSFSTLEIQRTEQGDSAMYLCASSLWDRVSTNEKLFFGSGTQLSVL.

The rearrangement uses TRBV7-9 and TRBJ2-7; unclear D gene. V dropped 4 bases and J dropped 2 bases, with 9 bases sitting between them. In germline, CDR1 is SEHNR, CDR2 FQNEAQ (reference sequence). This CDR3 has 13 amino acids. This chain's CDR3 is CASSSSGAYEQYF. In DNA, the CDR3 is TGTGCCAGCAGCTCTAGTGGGGCCTACGAGCAGTACTTC.

On this clone itself: The DNA is omitted, as the CDR3 cannot be located on it reliably, and the CDR3 follows TCRdb's listing. CDR3 loop: CASSSSASGHYGYTF. This chain uses TRBV6-5 with TRBJ1-2. Germline values: CDR1 MNHEY, CDR2 SVGAGI. The CDR3 region is 15 residues in length, termini included.

This clone was detected a few times. This chain joins TRBV10-3 and TRBJ2-7; 10 bases agree with TRBD1. The CDR3 spans 16 residues. Germline-derived CDR1 and CDR2 are ENHRY and SYGVKD. V was clipped by 6 bases and J by 3 bases; unmatched bases: 11. This CDR3 is CAISKVPGQGNYEQYF. The CDR3 DNA reads as TGTGCCATCAGCAAGGTCCCGGGACAGGGGAACTACGAGCAGTACTTC.

This sequence joins TRBV10-1 and TRBJ1-5; TRBD1 is a possible D gene (6 bases). The CDR3 has 17 amino acids. The V end lost 3 bases, the J end lost 0 bases, and 15 bases lay between the germline ends. Germline assignment: CDR1 WNHNN and CDR2 SYGVQD (reference sequence). For the CDR3, the DNA is TGCGCCAGCAGTGACCGGACAGCCCACTATAGCAATCAGCCCCAGCATTTT. Its translation: CASSDRTAHYSNQPQHF.

This sequence joins TRBV4-1 and TRBJ1-2; D not certain. Trimming took 1 base from V and 0 from J, leaving 12 bases between them. The germline CDR1 and CDR2 sequences are MGHRA and YSYEKL. The CDR3 totals 16 residues. The CDR3 sequence is CASSQGVGISNYGYTF. The CDR3 coding sequence is TGCGCCAGCAGCCAAGGTGTGGGGATATCTAACTATGGCTACACCTTC.

CDR3 loop: CASSHKSGVTGELFF. The CDR3 coding sequence is TGTGCCAGCAGCCATAAAAGCGGGGTGACCGGGGAGCTGTTTTTT. This sequence joins TRBV7-6 and TRBJ2-2; TRBD2 aligns across 7 bases. CDR1 SGHVS and CDR2 FNYEAQ come from the germline V gene. This CDR3 has 15 amino acids. The J segment lost 5 bases and the V segment lost 5 bases, leaving 8 bases of the junction unmatched.